This is a list of T cell receptor beta chains from one sample in a study of technical replicates of blood from four donors. Libraries were prepared by immunoSEQ multiplex PCR; TCRdb keeps only in-frame clonotypes and omits some of them. The sample lists 75,000 to 90,000 clones; about 89% were seen once. Sequenced material: T cells isolated from PBMCs. These receptors were collected from a human donor in good health. Each CDR3 is given with its conserved first and last residue. A D gene is named only where the DNA matches it firmly. Clone size appears in some rows only: once, few, many, or a class for an expanded clone.

clone_size: -
j_call: TRBJ2-1
d_call: -
v_call: TRBV18
cdr3_length: 14
cdr3_nt: TGTGCCAGCTCACCATCGACAGCTTACAATGAGCAGTTCTTC
cdr3_aa: CASSPSTAYNEQFF

clone_size: -
j_call: TRBJ2-1
d_call: -
v_call: TRBV15
cdr3_length: 15
cdr3_nt: TGTGCCACCAGCAGAGCTGGACAGAGGTACAATGAGCAGTTCTTC
cdr3_aa: CATSRAGQRYNEQFF

clone_size: few
j_call: TRBJ1-5
d_call: -
v_call: TRBV28
cdr3_length: 15
cdr3_nt: TGTGCCAGCAGTTTGGTCGGCGGAGGAAATCAGCCCCAGCATTTT
cdr3_aa: CASSLVGGGNQPQHF

clone_size: -
j_call: TRBJ2-1
d_call: -
v_call: TRBV18
cdr3_length: 15
cdr3_nt: TGTGCCAGCTCACCAGGGCAGGGACTCTACAATGAGCAGTTCTTC
cdr3_aa: CASSPGQGLYNEQFF

clone_size: -
j_call: TRBJ2-3
d_call: -
v_call: TRBV27
cdr3_length: 14
cdr3_nt: TGTGCCAGCAGTTTAAGCCTCGACACAGATACGCAGTATTTT
cdr3_aa: CASSLSLDTDTQYF

clone_size: few
j_call: TRBJ1-2
d_call: -
v_call: TRBV19
cdr3_length: 14
cdr3_nt: TGTGCCAGTAGTATCCCCTCCTCAGGGGATGGCTACACCTTC
cdr3_aa: CASSIPSSGDGYTF

clone_size: once
j_call: TRBJ2-7
d_call: TRBD1
v_call: TRBV6-1
cdr3_length: 15
cdr3_nt: TGTGCCAGCAGTGAAGCGGCAGGGGGCTCCTACGAGCAGTACTTC
cdr3_aa: CASSEAAGGSYEQYF

clone_size: -
j_call: TRBJ2-5
d_call: TRBD1
v_call: TRBV19
cdr3_length: 17
cdr3_nt: TGTGCCAGTAGTCTCCGCCTACCGGGACAGGGCCAAGAGACCCAGTACTTC
cdr3_aa: CASSLRLPGQGQETQYF

clone_size: -
j_call: TRBJ2-1
d_call: -
v_call: TRBV30
cdr3_length: 12
cdr3_nt: TGTGCCTGGAAGAGACAGGACCTTGAGCAGTTCTTC
cdr3_aa: CAWKRQDLEQFF

clone_size: -
j_call: TRBJ1-5
d_call: -
v_call: TRBV27
cdr3_length: 15
cdr3_nt: TGTGCCAGCAGCTTGGTTGGGGCCCTTAATCAGCCCCAGCATTTT
cdr3_aa: CASSLVGALNQPQHF

clone_size: -
j_call: TRBJ1-1
d_call: -
v_call: TRBV19
cdr3_length: 15
cdr3_nt: TGTGCCAGTAGTTTTTCTAGGGGTTTGAACACTGAAGCTTTCTTT
cdr3_aa: CASSFSRGLNTEAFF

clone_size: few
j_call: TRBJ1-1
d_call: -
v_call: TRBV4-1
cdr3_length: 15
cdr3_nt: TGCGCCAGCAGCCAGAAAGAGTCCCCGAACACTGAAGCTTTCTTT
cdr3_aa: CASSQKESPNTEAFF

clone_size: -
j_call: TRBJ2-2
d_call: -
v_call: TRBV4-1
cdr3_length: 16
cdr3_nt: TGCGCCAGCAGCCATCGTAGCCTACTGAACACCGGGGAGCTGTTTTTT
cdr3_aa: CASSHRSLLNTGELFF

clone_size: -
j_call: TRBJ2-7
d_call: TRBD1
v_call: TRBV14
cdr3_length: 14
cdr3_nt: TGTGCCAGCAGCCGGACAGGGTGGGACTACGAGCAGTACTTC
cdr3_aa: CASSRTGWDYEQYF

clone_size: -
j_call: TRBJ2-2
d_call: -
v_call: TRBV7-3
cdr3_length: 15
cdr3_nt: TGTGCCAGCAGCTTAAAGGCGCGACAGTCCGGGGAGCTGTTTTTT
cdr3_aa: CASSLKARQSGELFF

clone_size: -
j_call: TRBJ2-7
d_call: -
v_call: TRBV7-6
cdr3_length: 13
cdr3_nt: TGTGCCAGCTCCAAAACGGGGTCCTACGAGCAGTACTTC
cdr3_aa: CASSKTGSYEQYF

clone_size: few
j_call: TRBJ1-6
d_call: -
v_call: TRBV5-4
cdr3_length: 14
cdr3_nt: TGTGCCAGCAGCTTGACGGGGATCAATTCACCCCTCCACTTT
cdr3_aa: CASSLTGINSPLHF

clone_size: -
j_call: TRBJ1-1
d_call: TRBD1
v_call: TRBV7-2
cdr3_length: 13
cdr3_nt: TGTGCCAGCAGCTACGACAGGGGCACTGAAGCTTTCTTT
cdr3_aa: CASSYDRGTEAFF

clone_size: -
j_call: TRBJ2-1
d_call: TRBD1
v_call: TRBV19
cdr3_length: 16
cdr3_nt: TGTGCCAGTGCCCAGGACGGGACAGGGCTATACAATGAGCAGTTCTTC
cdr3_aa: CASAQDGTGLYNEQFF

clone_size: -
j_call: TRBJ2-7
d_call: TRBD1
v_call: TRBV6-1
cdr3_length: 14
cdr3_nt: TGTGCCAGCAGTGAAATGGGACAGGGTCACGAGCAGTACTTC
cdr3_aa: CASSEMGQGHEQYF

clone_size: -
j_call: TRBJ1-6
d_call: TRBD1
v_call: TRBV6-1
cdr3_length: 16
cdr3_nt: TGTGCCAGCAGTGAAGCTCCGACAGGGGTGAATTCACCCCTCCACTTT
cdr3_aa: CASSEAPTGVNSPLHF

clone_size: -
j_call: TRBJ1-1
d_call: -
v_call: TRBV5-1
cdr3_length: 18
cdr3_nt: TGCGCCAGCAGCTTGGTGCCGGGAGCAGTGGGAGTCGGCACTGAAGCTTTCTTT
cdr3_aa: CASSLVPGAVGVGTEAFF

clone_size: -
j_call: TRBJ2-7
d_call: TRBD1
v_call: TRBV5-1
cdr3_length: 14
cdr3_nt: TGCGCCAGCAGCTTTGGGGACAGGGAGCACGAGCAGTACTTC
cdr3_aa: CASSFGDREHEQYF

clone_size: -
j_call: TRBJ1-3
d_call: -
v_call: TRBV28
cdr3_length: 15
cdr3_nt: TGTGCCAGCAGCCCACCTACAGGGTTAGGAAACACCATATATTTT
cdr3_aa: CASSPPTGLGNTIYF

clone_size: -
j_call: TRBJ2-2
d_call: -
v_call: TRBV11-3
cdr3_length: 15
cdr3_nt: TGTGCCAGCAGCTTAGGGCAGTCCAACACCGGGGAGCTGTTTTTT
cdr3_aa: CASSLGQSNTGELFF

clone_size: -
j_call: TRBJ2-1
d_call: TRBD2
v_call: TRBV20-1
cdr3_length: 11
cdr3_nt: TGCAGTGCCGGGACTAGTAATGAGCAGTTCTTC
cdr3_aa: CSAGTSNEQFF

clone_size: -
j_call: TRBJ1-4
d_call: -
v_call: TRBV5-1
cdr3_length: 14
cdr3_nt: TGCGCCAGCAGCCGCTGGGCCCAAAAGGAAAAACTGTTTTTT
cdr3_aa: CASSRWAQKEKLFF

clone_size: -
j_call: TRBJ2-3
d_call: -
v_call: TRBV14
cdr3_length: 13
cdr3_nt: TGTGCCAGCAGCCCATCTAGCGCCGGTACGCAGTATTTT
cdr3_aa: CASSPSSAGTQYF

clone_size: -
j_call: TRBJ2-5
d_call: TRBD1
v_call: TRBV11-2
cdr3_length: 16
cdr3_nt: TGTGCCAGCAGCTTAGATGTGGACAGGGGGAGAGAGACCCAGTACTTC
cdr3_aa: CASSLDVDRGRETQYF

clone_size: -
j_call: TRBJ1-3
d_call: TRBD1
v_call: TRBV6-5
cdr3_length: 13
cdr3_nt: TGTGCCAGCAAAACAGGGGCTGGAAACACCATATATTTT
cdr3_aa: CASKTGAGNTIYF

clone_size: once
j_call: TRBJ1-2
d_call: -
v_call: TRBV6-5
cdr3_length: 13
cdr3_nt: TGTGCCAGCAGCCCGCGGGAGGACTATGGCTACACCTTC
cdr3_aa: CASSPREDYGYTF

clone_size: -
j_call: TRBJ2-7
d_call: TRBD1
v_call: TRBV30
cdr3_length: 14
cdr3_nt: TGTGCCTCGCGACCCGGACAGGGCGCCTACGAGCAGTACTTC
cdr3_aa: CASRPGQGAYEQYF

clone_size: -
j_call: TRBJ2-2
d_call: TRBD2
v_call: TRBV5-4
cdr3_length: 16
cdr3_nt: TGTGCCAGCGCTTGGGGGACTAGGGAGAACACCGGGGAGCTGTTTTTT
cdr3_aa: CASAWGTRENTGELFF

clone_size: few
j_call: TRBJ1-1
d_call: -
v_call: TRBV30
cdr3_length: 14
cdr3_nt: TGTGCCTGGAGTGGAGTCTTGGGGCACACTGAAGCTTTCTTT
cdr3_aa: CAWSGVLGHTEAFF

clone_size: -
j_call: TRBJ2-7
d_call: TRBD1
v_call: TRBV23-1
cdr3_length: 16
cdr3_nt: TGCGCCAGCAGTCACCGACGGACAGGGTGGATTTCTGAGCAGTACTTC
cdr3_aa: CASSHRRTGWISEQYF

clone_size: -
j_call: TRBJ1-2
d_call: -
v_call: TRBV7-9
cdr3_length: 14
cdr3_nt: TGTGCCAGCAGCTTAGCAGGACAGCAGAATGGCTACACCTTC
cdr3_aa: CASSLAGQQNGYTF

clone_size: -
j_call: TRBJ1-5
d_call: TRBD1
v_call: TRBV9
cdr3_length: 15
cdr3_nt: TGTGCCAGCAGCGGAGGACAGGGGGGAGGTCAGCCCCAGCATTTT
cdr3_aa: CASSGGQGGGQPQHF

clone_size: -
j_call: TRBJ1-3
d_call: -
v_call: TRBV6-1
cdr3_length: 14
cdr3_nt: TGTGCCAGCATCTCGCGGGGGGCAGGAAACACCATATATTTT
cdr3_aa: CASISRGAGNTIYF

clone_size: -
j_call: TRBJ1-5
d_call: -
v_call: TRBV6-1
cdr3_length: 17
cdr3_nt: TGTGCCAGCAGTGATGAGGATCGCGGGGTCTTCTTCCAGCCCCAGCATTTT
cdr3_aa: CASSDEDRGVFFQPQHF

clone_size: -
j_call: TRBJ2-7
d_call: -
v_call: TRBV5-1
cdr3_length: 14
cdr3_nt: TGCGCCAGCAGCTTGGGCACGAGATCCTACGAGCAGTACTTC
cdr3_aa: CASSLGTRSYEQYF

clone_size: -
j_call: TRBJ1-1
d_call: TRBD1
v_call: TRBV29-1
cdr3_length: 18
cdr3_nt: TGCAGCGTTGGTGTTTTGGGGACAGGGACGGGCATGAACACTGAAGCTTTCTTT
cdr3_aa: CSVGVLGTGTGMNTEAFF

clone_size: -
j_call: TRBJ1-2
d_call: -
v_call: TRBV6-1
cdr3_length: 12
cdr3_nt: TGTGCCACCGTACAGGGTTTCTATGGCTACACCTTC
cdr3_aa: CATVQGFYGYTF

clone_size: -
j_call: TRBJ2-1
d_call: -
v_call: TRBV11-3
cdr3_length: 14
cdr3_nt: TGTGCCAGCAGCGCCTCGGGGACCTACAATGAGCAGTTCTTC
cdr3_aa: CASSASGTYNEQFF

clone_size: -
j_call: TRBJ2-7
d_call: TRBD1
v_call: TRBV28
cdr3_length: 16
cdr3_nt: TGTGCCAGCAGTCTCATACAGGGGCCCCTCTCCTACGAGCAGTACTTC
cdr3_aa: CASSLIQGPLSYEQYF

clone_size: -
j_call: TRBJ2-3
d_call: -
v_call: TRBV28
cdr3_length: 15
cdr3_nt: TGTGCCAGCAGTTTAATAAATGACATCACAGATACGCAGTATTTT
cdr3_aa: CASSLINDITDTQYF

clone_size: -
j_call: TRBJ2-4
d_call: -
v_call: TRBV2
cdr3_length: 13
cdr3_nt: TGTGCCAGCGTTCGGGGTCTCGGGGACATTCAGTACTTC
cdr3_aa: CASVRGLGDIQYF

clone_size: once
j_call: TRBJ2-5
d_call: TRBD1
v_call: TRBV13
cdr3_length: 18
cdr3_nt: TGTGCCAGCAGCTTAGGCCAGGCACAGGGGGCAAAGTGGGAGACCCAGTACTTC
cdr3_aa: CASSLGQAQGAKWETQYF

clone_size: -
j_call: TRBJ2-3
d_call: TRBD2
v_call: TRBV11-2
cdr3_length: 16
cdr3_nt: TGTGCCAGCAGCCCCACCAGCGGGAGAATCGCAGATACGCAGTATTTT
cdr3_aa: CASSPTSGRIADTQYF

clone_size: -
j_call: TRBJ2-4
d_call: TRBD2
v_call: TRBV4-1
cdr3_length: 15
cdr3_nt: TGCGCCAGCAGCCACGGGGGGGTAGCCAAAAACATTCAGTACTTC
cdr3_aa: CASSHGGVAKNIQYF

clone_size: -
j_call: TRBJ1-5
d_call: -
v_call: TRBV7-9
cdr3_length: 12
cdr3_nt: TGTGCCAGCAGCTTGGAGAATCAGCCCCAGCATTTT
cdr3_aa: CASSLENQPQHF

clone_size: -
j_call: TRBJ2-7
d_call: -
v_call: TRBV27
cdr3_length: 14
cdr3_nt: TGTGCCAGCAGTTTAAGCTACCCGCCCTACGAGCAGTACTTC
cdr3_aa: CASSLSYPPYEQYF

clone_size: -
j_call: TRBJ2-2
d_call: -
v_call: TRBV5-1
cdr3_length: 15
cdr3_nt: TGCGCCAGCAGCGCGGGACAGTCGCTCCCCGGGGAGCTGTTTTTT
cdr3_aa: CASSAGQSLPGELFF

clone_size: -
j_call: TRBJ2-5
d_call: TRBD2
v_call: TRBV6-6
cdr3_length: 15
cdr3_nt: TGTGCCAGCAGTCGTGGACTAGCGCTGCAAGAGACCCAGTACTTC
cdr3_aa: CASSRGLALQETQYF